These T cell receptor beta chains were read from a single sample in a study of T cell responses to AZD1222 COVID-19 vaccine. TCRdb's table, derived via immunoSEQ multiplex PCR, lists solely in-frame clones and lacks some. Among around 150,000 clones listed, around 93% were seen once. This sample comprised peripheral blood, obtained 28 days after the second AZD1222 dose. These receptors all come from an adult who received the AZD1222 COVID-19 vaccine. CDR3s include the opening cysteine and the closing phenylalanine or tryptophan. Fields, in order: D gene, clone size, V gene, J gene, CDR3 DNA, CDR3 protein. The D gene is left open where the match is weak. Size tells how often a clone was seen (once, few, many) or the class of an expanded clone, and some rows leave it out.

-	-	TRBV30	TRBJ2-7	TGTGCCTGGGGGGATGGACAGCCCGTAACCTACGAGCAGTACTTC	CAWGDGQPVTYEQYF
-	-	TRBV27	TRBJ2-1	TGTGCCAGCAGTTTTTGGGAAGAGTGGGGGGGCCGGCAGTTCTTC	CASSFWEEWGGRQFF
-	-	TRBV10-3	TRBJ1-2	TGTGCCATCACCCACCCGGGACAAGGAAACTATGGCTACACCTTC	CAITHPGQGNYGYTF
-	-	TRBV2	TRBJ1-2	TGTGCCAGCAGTGATTTAGAGCAGCTCTATGGCTACACCTTC	CASSDLEQLYGYTF
-	-	TRBV6-5	TRBJ1-2	TGTGCCAGCAGTTACGAGGGCGGAAACTATGGCTACACCTTC	CASSYEGGNYGYTF
-	-	TRBV5-4	TRBJ2-2	TGTGCCAGCAGCACACAACCGGAGGGCGGGGAGCTGTTTTTT	CASSTQPEGGELFF
-	-	TRBV18	TRBJ1-4	TGTGCCAGCTCACCACAGGAGGCAGGGAGAGGAGATGAAAAACTGTTTTTT	CASSPQEAGRGDEKLFF
-	-	TRBV7-2	TRBJ1-4	TGTGCCAGCAGCCGGAACTCCGGGACACAGAATGAAAAACTGTTTTTT	CASSRNSGTQNEKLFF
-	-	TRBV7-3	TRBJ1-1	TGTGCCAGCAGCTCACATCAGGGGACTGAAGCTTTCTTT	CASSSHQGTEAFF
-	-	TRBV19	TRBJ1-1	TGTGCCAGTAGTATTCAGGGGAGGAACACTGAAGCTTTCTTT	CASSIQGRNTEAFF
-	-	TRBV7-6	TRBJ2-1	TGTGCCAGCAGACCCGATGGAGGAAATGAGCAGTTCTTC	CASRPDGGNEQFF
-	-	TRBV4-1	TRBJ1-5	TGCGCCAGCAGCCGATTCCAGGGACGCGATCAGCCCCAGCATTTT	CASSRFQGRDQPQHF
-	-	TRBV7-9	TRBJ1-3	TGTGCCAGCAGCTCTGTTGGAAACACCATATATTTT	CASSSVGNTIYF
-	-	TRBV7-2	TRBJ2-2	TGTGCCAGCAGCTTAGTGGGGGGAGGGGAGCTGTTTTTT	CASSLVGGGELFF
TRBD1	-	TRBV9	TRBJ1-1	TGTGCCAGCAGCGGGAGGACAGGGACGGCGAACACTGAAGCTTTCTTT	CASSGRTGTANTEAFF
-	-	TRBV7-8	TRBJ1-5	TGTGCCAGCAGCTTGCGGGGTGCTCGTAATCAGCCCCAGCATTTT	CASSLRGARNQPQHF
-	-	TRBV28	TRBJ2-1	TGTGCCAGCAGTTCCTCCGGACGGGGAGGCTACAATGAGCAGTTCTTC	CASSSSGRGGYNEQFF
TRBD2	-	TRBV6-1	TRBJ2-5	TGTGCCAGCAGTGAGATAGCGGGAGGCCAAGAGACCCAGTACTTC	CASSEIAGGQETQYF
-	-	TRBV6-5	TRBJ2-1	TGTGCCAGCAGAGGAGCGCCGTACAATGAGCAGTTCTTC	CASRGAPYNEQFF
-	-	TRBV12-5	TRBJ2-1	TGTGCTAGTGGTTTGGTCGGGGTTAATGAGCAGTTCTTC	CASGLVGVNEQFF
TRBD1	once	TRBV3-1/TRBV3-2	TRBJ1-5	TGTGCCAGCAGCCAAGGGCGCGGACAGGGAAGTGTAAGGGGTCAGCCCCAGCATTTT	CASSQGRGQGSVRGQPQHF
-	-	TRBV12-5	TRBJ1-1	TGTGCTAGTGGTTTTTCCCAGGGGTTTGAAGCTTTCTTT	CASGFSQGFEAFF
-	-	TRBV21-1	TRBJ1-3	TGTGCCAGCAGAGAAAGAGGGCGGGTTTCTGGAAACACCATATATTTT	CASRERGRVSGNTIYF
TRBD1	once	TRBV6-5	TRBJ1-3	TGTGCCAGCTCCCCCTTGACAGGGTCTGGAAACACCATATATTTT	CASSPLTGSGNTIYF
-	-	TRBV19	TRBJ2-1	TGTGCCAGTAGTTACCCTAATACGCACAATGAGCAGTTCTTC	CASSYPNTHNEQFF
-	-	TRBV28	TRBJ1-2	TGTGCCAGCAGACTGAGAGATGGCTACACCTTC	CASRLRDGYTF
TRBD1	once	TRBV5-4	TRBJ1-2	TGTGCCAGCAGTTCTTGGACAGGGTCATATGGCTACACCTTC	CASSSWTGSYGYTF
TRBD1	-	TRBV4-1	TRBJ2-7	TGCGCCAGCAGCCAAGTTAGCAGGGGGACCTACGAGCAGTACTTC	CASSQVSRGTYEQYF
-	-	TRBV27	TRBJ1-4	TGTGCCAGCAGACCCAAGGGGGAAACGAGCGGGGCAACTAATGAAAAACTGTTTTTT	CASRPKGETSGATNEKLFF
-	once	TRBV27	TRBJ1-2	TGTGCCAGCAGTTTGACATCTAACTATGGCTACACCTTC	CASSLTSNYGYTF
TRBD1	-	TRBV6-5	TRBJ1-1	TGTGCCAGCACCCGAACAGGGGTGAACACTGAAGCTTTCTTT	CASTRTGVNTEAFF
TRBD1	-	TRBV5-1	TRBJ2-1	TGCGCCAGCAGCTTGGTTAGGGGGCCGGATGAGCAGTTCTTC	CASSLVRGPDEQFF
TRBD1	-	TRBV19	TRBJ2-3	TGTGCCAGTAGTACCGGACAGGGGGCAGATACGCAGTATTTT	CASSTGQGADTQYF
-	-	TRBV9	TRBJ1-2	TGTGCCAGCAGACGAGGGTTTCGCTACACCTTC	CASRRGFRYTF
-	-	TRBV12-3/TRBV12-4	TRBJ1-6	TGTGCCAGCAGAGTGATTAAAAATTCACCCCTCCACTTT	CASRVIKNSPLHF
TRBD1	-	TRBV7-8	TRBJ1-1	TGTGCCAGCAGCTCTCGGACAGGCCGGGGGAGCACTGAAGCTTTCTTT	CASSSRTGRGSTEAFF
-	-	TRBV5-6	TRBJ1-6	TGTGCCAGCAGCTGGGATGCATGGGGAAATTCACCCCTCCACTTT	CASSWDAWGNSPLHF
-	once	TRBV2	TRBJ1-1	TGTGCCAGCGGGAAGGACCCCACTGAAGCTTTCTTT	CASGKDPTEAFF
TRBD2	-	TRBV7-3	TRBJ2-1	TGTGCCAGCAGCCAAGGGGCTAGCGGGGGGGTTAGCTCCTACAATGAGCAGTTCTTC	CASSQGASGGVSSYNEQFF
-	-	TRBV6-5	TRBJ2-3	TGTGCCAGCAGTTACTCGCCCGGGCACCCAGATACGCAGTATTTT	CASSYSPGHPDTQYF
-	-	TRBV19	TRBJ2-7	TGTGCCAGTAGTTCCCCGGGAAGACGCCCAATCGAGCAGTACTTC	CASSSPGRRPIEQYF